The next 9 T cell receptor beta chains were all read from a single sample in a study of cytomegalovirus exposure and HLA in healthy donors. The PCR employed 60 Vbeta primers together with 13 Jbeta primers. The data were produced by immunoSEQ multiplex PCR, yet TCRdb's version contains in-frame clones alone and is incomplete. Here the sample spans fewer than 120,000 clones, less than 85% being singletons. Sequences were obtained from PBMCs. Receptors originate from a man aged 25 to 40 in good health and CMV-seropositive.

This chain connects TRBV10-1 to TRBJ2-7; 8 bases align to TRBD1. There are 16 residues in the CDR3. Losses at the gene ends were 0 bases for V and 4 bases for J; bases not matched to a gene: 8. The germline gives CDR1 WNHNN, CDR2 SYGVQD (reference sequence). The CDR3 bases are TGCGCCAGCAGTGAGTCTACCGGGACAGGAGATTACGAGCAGTACTTC. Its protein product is CASSESTGTGDYEQYF.

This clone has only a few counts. In nucleotides, the CDR3 is TGTGCCAGCTCACTGATAGGGGGCGTGGATGAAAAACTGTTTTTT. Translation: CASSLIGGVDEKLFF. This chain connects TRBV18 to TRBJ1-4; 7 nucleotides line up with TRBD1. CDR1 KGHSH and CDR2 LQKENI come from the germline V gene. This CDR3 comprises 15 residues. The ends lost 4 bases at V and 6 bases at J; junction bases unmatched: 8.

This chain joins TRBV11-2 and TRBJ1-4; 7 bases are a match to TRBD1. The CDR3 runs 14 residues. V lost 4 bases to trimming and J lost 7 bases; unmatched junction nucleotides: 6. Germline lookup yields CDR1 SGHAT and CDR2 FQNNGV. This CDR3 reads CASSSHRGFEKLFF. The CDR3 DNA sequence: TGTGCCAGCAGCTCCCACAGGGGTTTTGAAAAACTGTTTTTT. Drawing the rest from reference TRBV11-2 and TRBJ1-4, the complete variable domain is EAGVAQSPRYKIIEKRQSVAFWCNPISGHATLYWYQQILGQGPKLLIQFQNNGVVDDSQLPKDRFSAERLKGVDSTLKIQPAKLEDSAVYLCASSSHRGFEKLFFGSGTQLSVL.

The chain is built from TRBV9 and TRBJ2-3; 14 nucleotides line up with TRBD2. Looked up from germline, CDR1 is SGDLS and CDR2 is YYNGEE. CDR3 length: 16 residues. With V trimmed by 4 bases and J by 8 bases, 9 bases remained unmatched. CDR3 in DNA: TGTGCCAGCAGCCCGCGGACTAGCGGGGGGATTGGTACGCAGTATTTT. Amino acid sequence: CASSPRTSGGIGTQYF.

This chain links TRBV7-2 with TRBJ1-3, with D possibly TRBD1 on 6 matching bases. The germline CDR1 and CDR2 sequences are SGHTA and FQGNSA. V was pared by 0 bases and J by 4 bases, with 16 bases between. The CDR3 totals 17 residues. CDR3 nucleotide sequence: TGTGCCAGCAGCTTAGCGGTAACAGGGAGGGCCGGAAACACCATATATTTT. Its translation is CASSLAVTGRAGNTIYF.

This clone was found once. The CDR3 sequence is CASSPRVDTQYF. The CDR3 coding sequence is TGTGCCAGCAGCCCACGAGTGGATACGCAGTATTTT. This chain uses TRBV6-6 with TRBJ2-3; D remains unclear. V was pared by 6 bases and J by 6 bases, with 10 bases between. Germline V lookup: CDR1 MNHNY, CDR2 SVGAGI (reference sequence). This CDR3 region has 12 residues.

CDR3 sequence (DNA): TGTGCCAGCAGTTGGGCGGGACAGGGACTCTACGAGCAGTACTTC. It translates to CASSWAGQGLYEQYF. This chain connects TRBV27 to TRBJ2-7; the match to TRBD1 covers 9 bases. V lost 4 bases to trimming and J lost 3 bases; unmatched junction nucleotides: 7. This CDR3 contains 15 residues. CDR1 is MNHEY and CDR2 is SMNVEV in the germline V gene (reference sequence).

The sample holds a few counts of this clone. CDR3 DNA sequence: TGCAGCGTTGCCCTAATTGACAGGGGCGAGCAGTACTTC. It translates to CSVALIDRGEQYF. The chain combines TRBV29-1 with TRBJ2-7; 8 positions agree with TRBD1. The germline gives CDR1 SQVTM, CDR2 ANQGSEA. The CDR3 covers 13 residues. Trimming removed 4 bases from V and 6 bases from J; junction bases left unmatched: 8.

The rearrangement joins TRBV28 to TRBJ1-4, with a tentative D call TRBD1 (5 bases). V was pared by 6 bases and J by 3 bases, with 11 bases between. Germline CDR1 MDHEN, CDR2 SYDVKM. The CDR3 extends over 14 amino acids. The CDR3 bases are TGTGCCAGCAGCACGGGGGTCCCTAATGAAAAACTGTTTTTT. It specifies CASSTGVPNEKLFF.